A selection of T cell receptor beta chains follows, all from one sample in a study of blood T cells in healthy people across ages. TCRdb re-called the 5' RACE reads with MiXCR, one entry per CDR3 protein. The sample contains about 1.8 million distinct CDR3 sequences, roughly 52% of which appear only once. The sample consisted of blood. Receptor source: a woman aged 35 to 49 in good health. Each CDR3 is given with its conserved first and last residue. Fields, in order: J gene, D gene, CDR3 length, V gene, CDR3 protein. The D gene is left open where the match is weak.

J gene: TRBJ2-5
D gene: -
CDR3 length: 15
V gene: TRBV7-2
CDR3 protein: CASSFPTTIQETQYF

J gene: TRBJ2-1
D gene: -
CDR3 length: 17
V gene: TRBV4-1
CDR3 protein: CASSQDFIGGANNEQFF

J gene: TRBJ1-2
D gene: -
CDR3 length: 13
V gene: TRBV20-1
CDR3 protein: CSARATENYGYTF

J gene: TRBJ2-5
D gene: -
CDR3 length: 13
V gene: TRBV10-3
CDR3 protein: CAISGLGGETQYF

J gene: TRBJ1-2
D gene: -
CDR3 length: 13
V gene: TRBV4-2
CDR3 protein: CASSPSGDYGYTF

J gene: TRBJ2-7
D gene: -
CDR3 length: 13
V gene: TRBV24-1
CDR3 protein: CATSDSHHYKQYF

J gene: TRBJ1-5
D gene: TRBD1
CDR3 length: 14
V gene: TRBV12-3/TRBV12-4
CDR3 protein: CASSLAGGDQPQHF

J gene: TRBJ1-2
D gene: -
CDR3 length: 15
V gene: TRBV3-1
CDR3 protein: CASSQGSDPRDGYTF

J gene: TRBJ2-5
D gene: -
CDR3 length: 12
V gene: TRBV6-1
CDR3 protein: CASAGNRGTQYF

J gene: TRBJ2-1
D gene: -
CDR3 length: 17
V gene: TRBV28
CDR3 protein: CASLKNQGGTPYNEQFF

J gene: TRBJ2-7
D gene: -
CDR3 length: 14
V gene: TRBV21-1
CDR3 protein: CASSTKQVPYEQYF

J gene: TRBJ1-4
D gene: -
CDR3 length: 15
V gene: TRBV12-3/TRBV12-4
CDR3 protein: CASSHLGAGGEKLFF

J gene: TRBJ2-5
D gene: TRBD2
CDR3 length: 15
V gene: TRBV27
CDR3 protein: CASSFGSGGEETQYF

J gene: TRBJ1-5
D gene: -
CDR3 length: 15
V gene: TRBV28
CDR3 protein: CASSLSVTSNQPQHF

J gene: TRBJ2-7
D gene: TRBD2
CDR3 length: 15
V gene: TRBV10-3
CDR3 protein: CAISDHSSGGYEQYF

J gene: TRBJ2-7
D gene: -
CDR3 length: 14
V gene: TRBV6-6
CDR3 protein: CASTPSRGMGEQYF

J gene: -
D gene: TRBD2
CDR3 length: 14
V gene: TRBV12-3/TRBV12-4
CDR3 protein: CASSLGGPSSEQYF

J gene: TRBJ2-7
D gene: -
CDR3 length: 14
V gene: TRBV29-1
CDR3 protein: CSGGGICYSYEQYF

J gene: TRBJ2-7
D gene: -
CDR3 length: 16
V gene: TRBV4-3
CDR3 protein: CASSHKPPGSGSEQYF

J gene: TRBJ2-5
D gene: -
CDR3 length: 13
V gene: TRBV29-1
CDR3 protein: CSGRITGGETQYF